The clone carrying this T cell receptor (beta chain) was seen ten or more times. This sample stems from a study of human T cells and chemical hapten exposure. TCRdb re-analysed the RACE reads in MiXCR, keeping a single row per CDR3 protein. The sample has around 120,000 distinct CDR3 sequences; 9.5% to 12% are singletons. Trimming shortened V by 6 bases and J by 13 bases, and 13 bases separated the two germline ends. The CDR3 is 12 amino acids. Germline assignment: CDR1 MNHNY and CDR2 SVGAGI (reference sequence). The time point is: patch test 1, 2 weeks after DPC sensitization. Treatment of the sample: therapeutic diphenylcyclopropenone sensitization with weekly scalp DPC. Total RNA was isolated from whole blood that had not been fractionated.

The sequencing used whole blood, collected in connection with sensitization to the hapten diphenylcyclopropenone (DPC). This chain connects TRBV6-6 to TRBJ1-6; D gene ambiguous. This clonotype was obtained from a middle-aged woman with alopecia areata. Some clones in this sample may be carry-over from other donors' samples. The CDR3 nucleotides are TGTGCCAGCAGCCTAGAGCGCTCTCCCCTCCACTTT. This gives the protein CASSLERSPLHF.